A single sample is the source of the 10 T cell receptor beta chains below, sequenced in a study of blood T cell repertoires in COVID-19. Data came from immunoSEQ multiplex PCR; TCRdb stores just in-frame clones and leaves some out. The table has roughly 340,000 clones, about 89% seen once. The specimen was peripheral blood. These receptor sequences come from a woman between 25 and 40 years old with COVID-19, enrolled during active disease.

This clone was counted a single time. This chain links TRBV19 with TRBJ1-3; the D gene is possibly TRBD1 (5 bases). CDR1 is LNHDA and CDR2 is SQIVND in the germline V gene (reference sequence). Trimming stripped 11 bases from V and 5 bases from J, with 13 bases between. CDR3 length: 12 residues. The DNA for the CDR3 is TGTGCCGGCCGGGACTTTAGAAACACCATATATTTT. It specifies CAGRDFRNTIYF.

This clone was picked up one time. The chain combines TRBV7-9 with TRBJ2-5, with D tentatively TRBD2 (6 bases). CDR3 length: 13 residues. Germline V gives CDR1 SEHNR, CDR2 FQNEAQ (reference sequence). V was trimmed by 4 bases and J by 5 bases, leaving 11 bases between them. CDR3 in DNA: TGTGCCAGCAGCTCCGGAGGGCCCGAGACCCAGTACTTC. Translated, it gives CASSSGGPETQYF.

This chain links TRBV6-5 with TRBJ1-1; tentative D call: TRBD1 (5 bases). The CDR3 length is 15 residues. Germline lookup yields CDR1 MNHEY and CDR2 SVGAGI. Trimming cost V 11 bases and J 1 base, with 20 bases left between them. The CDR3 bases are TGTGCCTCCTCCCCAACAGGTCTTCAGAACACTGAAGCTTTCTTT. This gives the protein CASSPTGLQNTEAFF.

This clone appeared a few times. The rearrangement uses TRBV28 and TRBJ1-1; TRBD1 matches 9 bases. J lost 6 bases, V lost 6 bases, and 11 bases had no gene match. Germline V gives CDR1 MDHEN, CDR2 SYDVKM. This CDR3 region has 15 residues. DNA of the CDR3: TGTGCCAGCAGGTTGGACAGGGGCTTAGGGTCTGAAGCTTTCTTT. Translation: CASRLDRGLGSEAFF.

The rearrangement joins TRBV18 to TRBJ1-4, with a possible D match to TRBD1 (5 bases). CDR3 length: 15 amino acids. V lost 1 base to trimming and J lost 5 bases, with 11 bases between them. In germline, CDR1 is KGHSH, CDR2 LQKENI. The DNA of the CDR3 is TGTGCCAGCTCACCACAGAGCAGGGAAAATGAAAAACTGTTTTTT. Translation: CASSPQSRENEKLFF.

The chain combines TRBV7-9 with TRBJ1-1, with 8 bases that match TRBD1. With 2 bases clipped from V and 2 bases from J, the junction kept 4 bases outside the gene matches. CDR3 length: 15 amino acids. Germline-derived CDR1 and CDR2 are SEHNR and FQNEAQ (reference sequence). As DNA, the CDR3 is TGTGCCAGCAGCTTACCGACAGGGGTAAACACTGAAGCTTTCTTT. It codes for CASSLPTGVNTEAFF.

The chain recombines TRBV19 with TRBJ1-4, with 7 bases aligning to TRBD1. CDR1 is LNHDA, CDR2 SQIVND, per germline (reference sequence). V was clipped by 6 bases and J by 0 bases; unmatched bases: 4. The CDR3 is made up of 15 amino acids. In DNA form, the CDR3 reads TGTGCCAGTAGGCCTACAGGGGCAACTAATGAAAAACTGTTTTTT. Amino acids: CASRPTGATNEKLFF.

The chain couples TRBV20-1 to TRBJ1-2; TRBD1 aligns across 8 bases. CDR3 length equals 14 residues. Trimming at V came to 3 bases and at J to 6 bases, leaving 9 bases not matched to a gene. CDR1 DFQATT and CDR2 SNEGSKA come from the germline V gene (reference sequence). Written as DNA, the CDR3 is TGCAGTGCTAGTAGGGGACAGGACTCCGATGGCTACACCTTC. This codes for CSASRGQDSDGYTF.

The CDR3 DNA is TGTGCCAGCACTCCGGAGAGGACCTACGAGCAGTACGTC. As protein: CASTPERTYEQYV. The V and J genes are TRBV6-6 and TRBJ2-7; D gene uncertain. CDR3 length equals 13 residues. Trimming pared 7 bases from V and 2 bases from J, leaving 12 bases between. CDR1 is MNHNY and CDR2 is SVGAGI in the germline V gene (reference sequence).

This sequence joins TRBV7-9 and TRBJ2-5, with 12 bases fitting TRBD2. The CDR3 runs 15 residues. The V segment lost 2 bases and the J segment 5 bases; nucleotides outside the gene matches: 3. The V gene's germline CDR1 is SEHNR and CDR2 FQNEAQ (reference sequence). The CDR3 DNA is TGTGCCAGCAGCTTAAGACTAGCGGGGGTGGAGACCCAGTACTTC. Its translation: CASSLRLAGVETQYF. The variable domain in full, with the rest retrieved from reference TRBV7-9 and TRBJ2-5, is DTGVSQNPRHKITKRGQNVTFRCDPISEHNRLYWYRQTLGQGPEFLTYFQNEAQLEKSRLLSDRFSAERPKGSFSTLEIQRTEQGDSAMYLCASSLRLAGVETQYFGPGTRLLVL.